The clone carrying this T cell receptor beta chain was seen more than once but under ten times. The antigen is not known. Germline trimming cut 5 bases from V and 12 bases from J; bases unmatched to any gene: 10. The CDR3 totals 12 residues. This sample was included in a study of T-cell memory formation after mild COVID-19. Study as a whole: TCR clusters mostly belonged to single donors.

General study findings and limits: Pre-infection memory contained some responding clones, which suggested that cross-reactive memory had joined.

Constant-segment primers were used for 5'RACE, and the resulting TCR alpha and TCR beta cDNA libraries carried sample barcodes and UMIs. TCRdb processed the 5' RACE reads anew with MiXCR; each CDR3 protein has one entry. The sample carries roughly 130,000 distinct CDR3 sequences, about 5.9% recorded once. This receptor was identified in an adult woman who had mild COVID-19 (a few samples of this study predate the infection). Cell type and time point are not known. The specimen sequenced was PBMCs or a T cell subset sorted from them (not recorded which). J is TRBJ2-7 and V is TRBV12-3 or TRBV12-4; 7 bases map to TRBD1. CDR3 region: CASSLSTGVSYF. The CDR3, as DNA: TGTGCCAGCAGTCTCTCTACAGGGGTCTCGTACTTC.